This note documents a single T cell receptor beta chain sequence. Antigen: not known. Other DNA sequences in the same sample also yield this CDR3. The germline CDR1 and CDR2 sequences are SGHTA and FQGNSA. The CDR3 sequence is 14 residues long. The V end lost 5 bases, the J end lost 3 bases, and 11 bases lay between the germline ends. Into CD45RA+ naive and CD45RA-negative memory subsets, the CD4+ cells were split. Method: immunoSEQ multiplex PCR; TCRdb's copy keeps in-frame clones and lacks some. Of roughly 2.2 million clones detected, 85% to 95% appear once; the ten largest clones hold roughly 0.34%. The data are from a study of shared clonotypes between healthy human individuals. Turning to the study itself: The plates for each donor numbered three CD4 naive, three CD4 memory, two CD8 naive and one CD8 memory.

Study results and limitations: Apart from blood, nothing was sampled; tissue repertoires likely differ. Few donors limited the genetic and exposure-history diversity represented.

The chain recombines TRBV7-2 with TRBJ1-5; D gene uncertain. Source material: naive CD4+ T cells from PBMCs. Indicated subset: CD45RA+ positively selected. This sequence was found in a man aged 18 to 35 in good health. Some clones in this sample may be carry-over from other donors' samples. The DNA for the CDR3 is TGTGCCAGCAGCCCCGGACGGATCAATCAGCCCCAGCATTTT. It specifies CASSPGRINQPQHF.